This TCR beta chain was profiled in a study of Ad26.COV2.S vaccination and SARS-CoV-2 variants. As for the study in general: The COV1001 Ad26.COV2.S trial arm included the donor.

To note about this clone: Its antigen is still unknown.

The CDR3 is 15 residues long. V lost 4 bases, J lost 9 bases, and 19 bases lay in between. From germline, CDR1 is SGHVS and CDR2 FNYEAQ. Study results and limitations: Vaccine recipients surpassed placebo recipients in spike-specific TCR breadth.

Treatment noted: about 20 received Ad26.COV2.S at low or high dose, single or two shots; roughly 5 received placebo; per-sample allocation not given. Following the first vaccine or placebo injection, samples were taken on day 63. Measured with immunoSEQ multiplex PCR; TCRdb has only the in-frame clones, and not every one. In the table there are around 500,000 clones, 89% of which are singletons. The genes are TRBV7-6 and TRBJ2-1; D might be TRBD2 (6 bases). Specimen: peripheral blood, collected in a trial of Ad26.COV2.S vaccine versus placebo. This sequence originates from a person aged 18-65 years who received the Ad26.COV2.S COVID-19 vaccine or a placebo. CDR3 protein: CASSSLGGMRGEQFF. CDR3 sequence (DNA): TGTGCCAGCAGCTCCCTGGGCGGGATGAGGGGTGAGCAGTTCTTC.